This T cell receptor (beta chain) was retrieved from a study of blood T cell repertoires in COVID-19. The wider study: Spain, Italy and the United States supplied samples that represented acute and convalescent COVID-19.

The CDR3 is 15 residues long. Looked up from germline, CDR1 is LGHNA and CDR2 is YNFKEQ. V lost 2 bases to trimming and J lost 9 bases, with 17 bases between them. TCRdb keeps only in-frame clones here, not all; method: immunoSEQ multiplex PCR. The sample yields about 120,000 clones, 70% to 90% seen once. Sequencing was carried out using peripheral blood. The chain joins TRBV4-2 to TRBJ2-1; TRBD2 is a possible D gene (5 bases). The source is a man in his sixties with acute or convalescent COVID-19. The DNA for the CDR3 is TGTGCCAGCAGCCAATACTCAAACCCGGGGATTGAGCAGTTCTTC. It specifies CASSQYSNPGIEQFF.